The 32 T cell receptor beta chains below come from one sample, sequenced in a study of cytomegalovirus exposure and HLA in healthy donors. The table came from immunoSEQ multiplex PCR; TCRdb's copy has only in-frame clones and leaves some out. The sample holds 150,000 to 200,000 clones; roughly 83% are singletons and the top ten take over 1.3%. What was sequenced was PBMCs. The source of these receptors is a young woman in good health and CMV-seronegative.

The rearrangement uses TRBV7-6 and TRBJ2-3; 8 nucleotides line up with TRBD2. With 2 bases clipped from V and 3 bases from J, the junction kept 7 bases outside the gene matches. In germline, CDR1 is SGHVS, CDR2 FNYEAQ. CDR3 length: 16 residues. CDR3 sequence: CASSLRSGSGTDTQYF. CDR3 bases: TGTGCCAGCAGCTTAAGAAGCGGGAGTGGGACAGATACGCAGTATTTT.

The chain is built from TRBV6-1 and TRBJ2-2; tentative D call: TRBD1 (6 bases). Germline CDR1 is MNHNS and CDR2 is SASEGT. The V gene lost 4 bases and the J gene lost 3 bases, with 18 bases spanning the gap. The CDR3 covers 17 residues. The CDR3 region is CASSATGALGYTGELFF. The CDR3 bases are TGTGCCAGCAGTGCGACAGGAGCGTTGGGGTACACCGGGGAGCTGTTTTTT.

The V call is TRBV5-4, the J call TRBJ2-1; 12 bases match TRBD2. Trimming removed 4 bases from V and 3 bases from J; junction bases left unmatched: 14. There are 19 residues in the CDR3. Germline V gene lookup returns CDR1 SGHNT and CDR2 YYREEE (reference sequence). The CDR3 loop is CASSVGTSGLNVFYNEQFF. DNA of the CDR3: TGTGCCAGCAGCGTCGGGACTAGCGGGCTTAATGTGTTCTACAATGAGCAGTTCTTC. The full variable domain, completed using reference TRBV5-4 and TRBJ2-1, is ETGVTQSPTHLIKTRGQQVTLRCSSQSGHNTVSWYQQALGQGPQFIFQYYREEENGRGNFPPRFSGLQFPNYSSELNVNALELDDSALYLCASSVGTSGLNVFYNEQFFGPGTRLTVL.

The chain employs TRBV7-8 and TRBJ1-1; perhaps TRBD1 as D (5 bases). Germline V gene data show CDR1 as SGHVS and CDR2 as FQNEAQ. Between the trimmed V and J ends, which lost 8 bases and 7 bases, there was a span of 14 bases. This CDR3 has 12 residues. CDR3 nucleotide sequence: TGTGCCAGCGGCAATCCTAGGGGTGAAGCTTTCTTT. This codes for CASGNPRGEAFF.

This clone was observed a single time. V gene TRBV6-4 combines with J gene TRBJ2-1, with 8 bases identical to TRBD1. The CDR3 covers 15 residues. Germline-derived CDR1 and CDR2 are MRHNA and SNTAGT. J was trimmed by 8 bases and V by 3 bases; bases with no gene match: 9. This CDR3 reads CASSDQGAQVDEQFF. CDR3 bases: TGTGCCAGCAGTGATCAGGGGGCCCAGGTTGATGAGCAGTTCTTC.

This clone has a single count. The chain couples TRBV7-9 to TRBJ2-1; 11 bases match TRBD2. Unmatched junction bases numbered 15, after V lost 2 bases and J lost 9 bases. There are 18 residues in the CDR3. Per the germline V gene, CDR1 is SEHNR and CDR2 is FQNEAQ (reference sequence). CDR3 in DNA: TGTGCCAGCAGCTTAACCGGGCCCTTAGCGGGGGGGCTAGGTGAGCAGTTCTTC. Encoded protein: CASSLTGPLAGGLGEQFF.

The chain combines TRBV19 with TRBJ2-2; the match to TRBD1 covers 9 bases. V shed 6 bases, J shed 2 bases, and the junction held 7 bases outside the gene matches. The CDR3 extends over 16 amino acids. Per the germline V gene, CDR1 is LNHDA and CDR2 is SQIVND (reference sequence). The CDR3, as DNA: TGTGCCAGTAGGGATCCGGGACAGGGCAACACCGGGGAGCTGTTTTTT. It encodes CASRDPGQGNTGELFF.

This clone was detected ten times or more. The chain is built from TRBV6-4 and TRBJ2-1, with D possibly TRBD1 on 5 matching bases. Germline V gene data show CDR1 as MRHNA and CDR2 as SNTAGT. V was cut by 0 bases and J by 9 bases, with 9 bases left in between. The CDR3 is 13 residues long. CDR3 sequence: CASSDSDRSEQFF. DNA for the CDR3: TGTGCCAGCAGTGACTCAGACAGATCTGAGCAGTTCTTC.

The chain is built from TRBV19 and TRBJ2-1; perhaps TRBD1 as D (5 bases). The V end was cut by 3 bases, the J end by 6 bases, with 12 bases between. Germline V gene lookup returns CDR1 LNHDA and CDR2 SQIVND (reference sequence). The CDR3 consists of 14 residues. For the CDR3, the DNA is TGTGCCAGTAGTATCGTTGTGACAGTCAATGAGCAGTTCTTC. The encoded protein is CASSIVVTVNEQFF. Drawing the rest from reference TRBV19 and TRBJ2-1, the complete variable domain is DGGITQSPKYLFRKEGQNVTLSCEQNLNHDAMYWYRQDPGQGLRLIYYSQIVNDFQKGDIAEGYSVSREKKESFPLTVTSAQKNPTAFYLCASSIVVTVNEQFFGPGTRLTVL.

The table lists this clone with a count of one. The rearrangement links TRBV7-6 to TRBJ1-3; D not resolved. The CDR3 has 14 residues. V dropped 1 base and J dropped 2 bases, with 6 bases sitting between them. From germline, CDR1 is SGHVS and CDR2 FNYEAQ. Written as DNA, the CDR3 is TGTGCCAGCAGCTTAGTTGGGCCTGGAAACACCATATATTTT. It codes for CASSLVGPGNTIYF.

This clone was picked up one time. The chain links TRBV5-4 to TRBJ2-2; no firm D call. CDR3 length equals 15 residues. The germline V gene encodes CDR1 SGHNT and CDR2 YYREEE (reference sequence). V lost 0 bases and J 4 bases, leaving 10 bases between the germline ends. The CDR3 reads CASSLGKASTGELFF. The CDR3, as DNA: TGTGCCAGCAGCTTGGGGAAAGCTAGCACCGGGGAGCTGTTTTTT.

A single count supports this clone. The chain links TRBV19 to TRBJ2-7; 7 nucleotides line up with TRBD1. V was pared by 2 bases and J by 6 bases, with 4 bases of the junction left unmatched. The CDR3 spans 13 residues. Germline lookup yields CDR1 LNHDA and CDR2 SQIVND (reference sequence). In nucleotides, the CDR3 is TGTGCCAGTAGTATAAAGGGGGCGGGCGAGCAGTACTTC. Amino acids: CASSIKGAGEQYF.

This chain joins TRBV6-1 and TRBJ2-7; weak D call: TRBD2 (6 bases). This CDR3 is 15 amino acids long. Trimming stripped 5 bases from V and 0 bases from J, with 14 bases between. Per germline, CDR1 MNHNS and CDR2 SASEGT. Here the CDR3 DNA reads TGTGCCAGCAGTCTGGGACTTTCCTTCTCCTACGAGCAGTACTTC. It translates to CASSLGLSFSYEQYF.

This clone was counted between two and nine times. The junction departs from the called germline gene at one end, perhaps through a read error. The rearrangement joins TRBV5-6 to TRBJ2-4; 8 bases agree with TRBD1. The CDR3 sequence is 12 residues long. Germline loops: CDR1 SGHDT, CDR2 YYEEEE. CDR3 in amino acids: CASSLSADRVLF. The CDR3 DNA is TGTGCCAGCAGCTTGTCCGCGGACAGGGTCCTATTC.

The chain links TRBV6-1 to TRBJ2-7; 9 bases match TRBD1. The V gene end was trimmed by 1 base and the J gene end by 7 bases; junction bases not matched to a gene: 11. CDR3 length: 16 residues. Germline CDR1 reads MNHNS; CDR2 reads SASEGT. The CDR3 DNA reads as TGTGCCAGCAGTGAAGTTGGACAGGGGAGCTCTGGGGAGCAGTACTTC. Translation gives CASSEVGQGSSGEQYF.

This chain connects TRBV7-2 to TRBJ1-2, with D tentatively TRBD1 (5 bases). The V gene's germline CDR1 is SGHTA and CDR2 FQGNSA. V dropped 6 bases and J dropped 5 bases, with 13 bases sitting between them. The CDR3 runs 13 residues. CDR3 sequence (DNA): TGTGCCAGCAGGCCGGGGGTCACGTATGGCTACACCTTC. It encodes CASRPGVTYGYTF.

The V gene is TRBV5-4, the J gene TRBJ2-3; TRBD2 is a possible D gene (7 bases). The CDR3 spans 16 residues. Germline CDR1 is SGHNT and CDR2 is YYREEE (reference sequence). Trimming removed 3 bases at V and 1 base at J, with 15 bases between. CDR3 protein: CASSSRGGSGTDTQYF. CDR3 DNA: TGTGCCAGCAGCTCGAGGGGGGGTAGCGGCACAGATACGCAGTATTTT.

This chain uses TRBV5-6 with TRBJ1-1; TRBD1 aligns across 7 bases. V shed 3 bases, J shed 4 bases, and the junction held 9 bases outside the gene matches. This CDR3 region has 15 residues. From germline, CDR1 is SGHDT and CDR2 YYEEEE. CDR3 protein: CASSSTTGVVTEAFF. The CDR3 DNA reads as TGTGCCAGCAGCTCAACTACAGGGGTGGTCACTGAAGCTTTCTTT.

The chain combines TRBV18 with TRBJ1-1; 9 bases fit TRBD1. Trimming removed 1 base from V and 1 base from J; junction bases left unmatched: 13. Germline assignment: CDR1 KGHSH and CDR2 LQKENI. The CDR3 spans 19 residues. The CDR3 DNA is TGTGCCAGCTCACCACAACTAACGTTATTGGGACAGGGGAACACTGAAGCTTTCTTT. Protein sequence: CASSPQLTLLGQGNTEAFF.

V gene TRBV19 combines with J gene TRBJ2-5; 10 positions match TRBD1. CDR3 length: 12 amino acids. V dropped 9 bases and J dropped 5; count of bases not matched to a gene: 3. The germline V gene has CDR1 LNHDA and CDR2 SQIVND (reference sequence). Here the CDR3 DNA reads TGTGCCAGCTCGGACAGGGGGGAGACCCAGTACTTC. The encoded protein is CASSDRGETQYF. The entire variable domain, with the rest obtained from reference TRBV19 and TRBJ2-5, is as follows: DGGITQSPKYLFRKEGQNVTLSCEQNLNHDAMYWYRQDPGQGLRLIYYSQIVNDFQKGDIAEGYSVSREKKESFPLTVTSAQKNPTAFYLCASSDRGETQYFGPGTRLLVL.

Comments on this clone: The same CDR3 also results from other DNA sequences found in this sample. V is TRBV5-4 and J is TRBJ2-3; D is uncertain. Trimming left V 0 bases short and J 5 bases short, with 7 bases between. This CDR3 has 13 amino acids. Germline loops: CDR1 SGHNT, CDR2 YYREEE (reference sequence). The CDR3 loop reads CASSLAGGDTQYF. The CDR3 DNA is TGTGCCAGCAGCTTGGCCGGTGGAGATACGCAGTATTTT. The full variable domain, its missing parts supplied by reference TRBV5-4 and TRBJ2-3, is ETGVTQSPTHLIKTRGQQVTLRCSSQSGHNTVSWYQQALGQGPQFIFQYYREEENGRGNFPPRFSGLQFPNYSSELNVNALELDDSALYLCASSLAGGDTQYFGPGTRLTVL.

The chain has TRBV2 and TRBJ2-7; 10 nucleotides match TRBD1. The germline CDR1 and CDR2 sequences are SNHLY and FYNNEI. V was clipped by 6 bases and J by 3 bases; unmatched bases: 5. The CDR3 has 14 residues. The CDR3: CASRRDRGNYEQYF. For the CDR3, the DNA is TGTGCCAGCAGACGGGACAGGGGAAACTACGAGCAGTACTTC.

This chain links TRBV7-6 with TRBJ2-3, with 10 bases identical to TRBD2. With 3 bases clipped from V and 6 bases from J, the junction kept 9 bases outside the gene matches. The germline gives CDR1 SGHVS, CDR2 FNYEAQ. The CDR3 has 16 amino acids. Here the CDR3 DNA reads TGTGCCAGCAGCTTGAAAGCGGGGGGGCTATGGGATACGCAGTATTTT. Translated, it gives CASSLKAGGLWDTQYF.

This clone turned up a few times. This chain connects TRBV4-1 to TRBJ1-6, with 8 bases matching TRBD1. CDR1 and CDR2 from the germline V gene are MGHRA and YSYEKL. The J segment lost 6 bases and the V segment lost 2 bases, leaving 6 bases of the junction unmatched. The length of the CDR3 is 16 residues. In DNA, the CDR3 is TGCGCCAGCAGCCAACCCAGGGGGCCCTCTAATTCACCCCTCCACTTT. This encodes CASSQPRGPSNSPLHF.

The chain couples TRBV11-3 to TRBJ2-2; 8 bases fit TRBD2. The CDR3 spans 17 residues. Per germline, CDR1 SGHNT and CDR2 YENEEA. Trimming cost V 1 base and J 3 bases; bases outside gene matches: 7. The CDR3 reads CASSLVAGGVDTGELFF. CDR3 in DNA: TGTGCCAGCAGCTTAGTTGCGGGGGGCGTTGACACCGGGGAGCTGTTTTTT.

This clone has just one count. The chain combines TRBV30 with TRBJ2-5; no reliable D call. The ends were cut back, 0 bases at V and 2 bases at J, with 13 bases in the middle. The CDR3 has 15 residues. Per the germline V gene, CDR1 is GTSNPN and CDR2 is SVGIG (reference sequence). CDR3 bases: TGTGCCTGGAGTGTCGGGTTTGGCAGTCAAGAGACCCAGTACTTC. Amino acid sequence: CAWSVGFGSQETQYF. The whole variable domain, remainder taken from reference TRBV30 and TRBJ2-5, is SQTIHQWPATLVQPVGSPLSLECTVEGTSNPNLYWYRQAAGRGLQLLFYSVGIGQISSEVPQNLSASRPQDRQFILSSKKLLLSDSGFYLCAWSVGFGSQETQYFGPGTRLLVL.

The J gene is TRBJ1-1, the V gene TRBV9; tentative D call: TRBD1 (5 bases). The CDR3 sequence is 15 residues long. Trimming pared 4 bases from V and 5 bases from J, leaving 18 bases between. Germline V gene sequence: CDR1 SGDLS, CDR2 YYNGEE. CDR3 loop: CASSLTAGLETEAFF. CDR3 DNA: TGTGCCAGCAGCCTAACCGCAGGGCTCGAAACTGAAGCTTTCTTT.

The gene calls are TRBV7-2 and TRBJ2-5, with 13 bases lining up with TRBD2. CDR1 is SGHTA and CDR2 is FQGNSA in the germline V gene. This CDR3 spans 16 amino acids. The V gene end was trimmed by 5 bases and the J gene end by 5 bases; junction bases not matched to a gene: 8. In DNA, the CDR3 is TGTGCCAGCAGCCGCTGGACTAGCGGGAGCGGGGAGACCCAGTACTTC. Amino acid sequence: CASSRWTSGSGETQYF.

The rearrangement links TRBV30 to TRBJ2-3, with TRBD1 matching 7 bases. Germline values: CDR1 GTSNPN, CDR2 SVGIG (reference sequence). J gave up 1 base and V 2 bases, and 12 bases lay outside the gene matches. The length of the CDR3 is 17 residues. The CDR3 sequence: CAWSQGTVSFGTDTQYF. The CDR3, as DNA: TGTGCCTGGAGTCAGGGGACAGTTAGTTTTGGCACAGATACGCAGTATTTT.

This clone appeared a few times. The chain recombines TRBV2 with TRBJ2-1, with no clear D. Trimming stripped 7 bases from V and 5 bases from J, with 6 bases between. The CDR3 has 11 amino acids. From germline, CDR1 is SNHLY and CDR2 FYNNEI. CDR3 in amino acids: CASNFNNEQFF. In nucleotides, the CDR3 is TGTGCCAGCAATTTTAACAATGAGCAGTTCTTC.

The chain couples TRBV29-1 to TRBJ2-7; the match to TRBD1 covers 8 bases. J lost 0 bases, V lost 5 bases, and 3 bases had no gene match. Germline V CDR1 and CDR2: SQVTM, ANQGSEA. The CDR3 covers 13 residues. As DNA, the CDR3 is TGCAGCGTTAAACAGGGGGGCTCCTACGAGCAGTACTTC. It is translated as CSVKQGGSYEQYF.

The gene calls are TRBV5-1 and TRBJ2-3; 9 bases line up with TRBD1. Trimming cost V 0 bases and J 5 bases; bases outside gene matches: 4. CDR1 is SGHRS, CDR2 YFSETQ, per germline. This CDR3 comprises 15 residues. The CDR3 DNA reads TGCGCCAGCAGCTTGGACAGGGGGCCTGGAGATACGCAGTATTTT. The encoded protein is CASSLDRGPGDTQYF.